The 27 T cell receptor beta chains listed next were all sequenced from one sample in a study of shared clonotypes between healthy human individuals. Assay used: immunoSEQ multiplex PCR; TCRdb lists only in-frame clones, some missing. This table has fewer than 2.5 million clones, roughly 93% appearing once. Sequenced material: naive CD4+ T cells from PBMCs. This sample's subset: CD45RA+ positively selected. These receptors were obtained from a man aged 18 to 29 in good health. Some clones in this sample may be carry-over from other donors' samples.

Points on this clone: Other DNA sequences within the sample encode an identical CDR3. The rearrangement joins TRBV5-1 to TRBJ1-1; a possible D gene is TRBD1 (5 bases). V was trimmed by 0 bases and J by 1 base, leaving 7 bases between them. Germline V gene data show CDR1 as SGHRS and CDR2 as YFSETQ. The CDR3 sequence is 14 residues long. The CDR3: CASSLGGGNTEAFF. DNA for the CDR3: TGCGCCAGCAGCTTGGGGGGCGGGAACACTGAAGCTTTCTTT. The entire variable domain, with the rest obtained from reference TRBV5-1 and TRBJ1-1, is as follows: KAGVTQTPRYLIKTRGQQVTLSCSPISGHRSVSWYQQTPGQGLQFLFEYFSETQRNKGNFPGRFSGRQFSNSRSEMNVSTLELGDSALYLCASSLGGGNTEAFFGQGTRLTVV.

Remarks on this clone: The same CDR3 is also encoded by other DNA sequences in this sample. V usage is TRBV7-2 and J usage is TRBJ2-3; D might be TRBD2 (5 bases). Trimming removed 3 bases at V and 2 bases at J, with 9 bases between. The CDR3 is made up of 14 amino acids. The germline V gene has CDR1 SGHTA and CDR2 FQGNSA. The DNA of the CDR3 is TGTGCCAGCAGCTTGTCCGGGAACACAGATACGCAGTATTTT. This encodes CASSLSGNTDTQYF.

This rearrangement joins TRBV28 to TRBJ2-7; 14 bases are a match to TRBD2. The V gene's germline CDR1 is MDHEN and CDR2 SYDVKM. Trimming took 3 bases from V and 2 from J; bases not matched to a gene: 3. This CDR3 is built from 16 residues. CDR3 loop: CASSLGGLAGAYEQYF. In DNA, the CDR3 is TGTGCCAGCAGTTTGGGGGGACTAGCGGGAGCCTACGAGCAGTACTTC.

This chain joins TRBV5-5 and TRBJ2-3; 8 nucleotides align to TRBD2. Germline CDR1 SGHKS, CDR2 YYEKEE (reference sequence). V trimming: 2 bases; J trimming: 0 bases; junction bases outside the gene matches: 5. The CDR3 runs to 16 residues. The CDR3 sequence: CASSLIAGSSTDTQYF. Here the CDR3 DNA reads TGTGCCAGCAGCTTAATAGCGGGATCTAGCACAGATACGCAGTATTTT.

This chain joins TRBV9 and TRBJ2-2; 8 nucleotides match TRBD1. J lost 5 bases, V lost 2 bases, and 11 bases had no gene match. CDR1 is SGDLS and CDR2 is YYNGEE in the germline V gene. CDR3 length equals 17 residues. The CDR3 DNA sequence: TGTGCCAGCAGCGTCACCCCAGGACAGGGTGTAACCGGGGAGCTGTTTTTT. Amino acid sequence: CASSVTPGQGVTGELFF.

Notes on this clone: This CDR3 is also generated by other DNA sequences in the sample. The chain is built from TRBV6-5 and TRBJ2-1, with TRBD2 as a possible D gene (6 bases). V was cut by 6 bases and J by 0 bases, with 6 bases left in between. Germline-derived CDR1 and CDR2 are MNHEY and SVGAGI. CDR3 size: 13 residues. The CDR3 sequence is CASRGGSYNEQFF. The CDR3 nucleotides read TGTGCCAGCAGGGGGGGCTCCTACAATGAGCAGTTCTTC.

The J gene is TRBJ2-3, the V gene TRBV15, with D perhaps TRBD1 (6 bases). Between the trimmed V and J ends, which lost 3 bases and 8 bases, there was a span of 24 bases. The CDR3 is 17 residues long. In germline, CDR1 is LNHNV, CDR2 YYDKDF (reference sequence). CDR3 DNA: TGTGCCACCAGCAGCAATGACAGGAGGCAGACTCGCGGTACGCAGTATTTT. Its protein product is CATSSNDRRQTRGTQYF.

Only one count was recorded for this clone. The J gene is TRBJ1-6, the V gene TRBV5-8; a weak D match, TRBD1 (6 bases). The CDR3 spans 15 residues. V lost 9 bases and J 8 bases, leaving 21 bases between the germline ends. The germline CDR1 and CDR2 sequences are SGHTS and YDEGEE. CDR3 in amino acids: CATTHGGRIDSPLHF. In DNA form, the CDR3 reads TGTGCCACTACCCACGGGGGGCGGATCGATTCACCCCTCCACTTT.

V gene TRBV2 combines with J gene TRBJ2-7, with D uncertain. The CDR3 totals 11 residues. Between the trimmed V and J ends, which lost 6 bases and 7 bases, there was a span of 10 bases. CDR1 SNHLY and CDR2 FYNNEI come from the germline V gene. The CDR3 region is CASSAQREQYF. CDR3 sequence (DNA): TGTGCCAGCAGCGCTCAAAGGGAGCAGTACTTC.

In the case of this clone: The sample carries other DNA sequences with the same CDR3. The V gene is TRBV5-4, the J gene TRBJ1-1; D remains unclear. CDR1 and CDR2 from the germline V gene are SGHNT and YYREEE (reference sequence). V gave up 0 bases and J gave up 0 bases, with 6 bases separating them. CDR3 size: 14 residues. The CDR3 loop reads CASSLGLMNTEAFF. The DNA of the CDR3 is TGTGCCAGCAGCTTGGGGTTAATGAACACTGAAGCTTTCTTT.

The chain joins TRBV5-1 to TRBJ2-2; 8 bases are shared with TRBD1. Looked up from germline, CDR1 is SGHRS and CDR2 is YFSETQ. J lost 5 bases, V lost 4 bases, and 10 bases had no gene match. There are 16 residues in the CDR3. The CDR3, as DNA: TGCGCCAGCAGCCCGGACAGGGCGAAAAATACCGGGGAGCTGTTTTTT. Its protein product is CASSPDRAKNTGELFF.

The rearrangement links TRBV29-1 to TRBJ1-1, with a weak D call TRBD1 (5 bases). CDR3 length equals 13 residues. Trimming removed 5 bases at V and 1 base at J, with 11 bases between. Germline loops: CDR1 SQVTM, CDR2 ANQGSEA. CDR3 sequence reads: CSVQGFQNTEAFF. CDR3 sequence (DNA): TGCAGCGTTCAGGGTTTCCAGAACACTGAAGCTTTCTTT.

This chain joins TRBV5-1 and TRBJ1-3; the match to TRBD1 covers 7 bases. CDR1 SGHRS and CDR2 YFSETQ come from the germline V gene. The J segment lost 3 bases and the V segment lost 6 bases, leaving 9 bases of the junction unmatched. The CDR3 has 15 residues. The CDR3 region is CASTRDSMIGNTIYF. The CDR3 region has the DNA TGCGCCAGCACGCGGGACAGCATGATTGGAAACACCATATATTTT.

DNA of the CDR3: TGTGCCAGCAGTTTATACGCCGGGGGAGATACGCAGTATTTT. Protein: CASSLYAGGDTQYF. This chain links TRBV28 with TRBJ2-3; tentatively, D is TRBD2 (6 bases). Trimming removed 1 base at V and 5 bases at J, with 10 bases between. This CDR3 is built from 14 residues. CDR1 is MDHEN, CDR2 SYDVKM, per germline.

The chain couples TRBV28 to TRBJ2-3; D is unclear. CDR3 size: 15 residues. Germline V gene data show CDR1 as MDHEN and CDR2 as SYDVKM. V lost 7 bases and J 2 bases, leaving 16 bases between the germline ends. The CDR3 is CASKPIRTFTDTQYF. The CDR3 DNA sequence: TGTGCCAGCAAACCGATACGTACCTTCACAGATACGCAGTATTTT.

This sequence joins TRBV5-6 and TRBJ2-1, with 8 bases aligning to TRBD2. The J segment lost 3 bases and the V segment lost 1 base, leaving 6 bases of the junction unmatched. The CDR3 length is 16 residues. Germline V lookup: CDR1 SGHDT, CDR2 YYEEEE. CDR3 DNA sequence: TGTGCCAGCAGCTTGCAAGGGCGGGAGGTCTACAATGAGCAGTTCTTC. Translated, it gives CASSLQGREVYNEQFF. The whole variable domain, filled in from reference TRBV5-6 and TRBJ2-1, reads DAGVTQSPTHLIKTRGQQVTLRCSPKSGHDTVSWYQQALGQGPQFIFQYYEEEERQRGNFPDRFSGHQFPNYSSELNVNALLLGDSALYLCASSLQGREVYNEQFFGPGTRLTVL.

CDR3 residues: CASSGGGRTEGYTF. The CDR3 nucleotides read TGTGCCAGCAGTGGGGGCGGGCGGACAGAAGGCTACACCTTC. This chain links TRBV7-9 with TRBJ1-2; tentative D call: TRBD1 (6 bases). Deletions cut 6 bases from V and 8 bases from J, with 19 bases between. CDR1 is SEHNR, CDR2 FQNEAQ, per germline (reference sequence). This CDR3 spans 14 amino acids.

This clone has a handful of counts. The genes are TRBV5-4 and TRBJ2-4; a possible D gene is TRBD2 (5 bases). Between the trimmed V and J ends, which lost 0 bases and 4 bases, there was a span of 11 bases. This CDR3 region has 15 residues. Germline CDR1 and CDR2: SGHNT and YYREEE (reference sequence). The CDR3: CASSLVGGPKNIQYF. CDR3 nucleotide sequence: TGTGCCAGCAGCTTGGTTGGAGGCCCAAAAAACATTCAGTACTTC.

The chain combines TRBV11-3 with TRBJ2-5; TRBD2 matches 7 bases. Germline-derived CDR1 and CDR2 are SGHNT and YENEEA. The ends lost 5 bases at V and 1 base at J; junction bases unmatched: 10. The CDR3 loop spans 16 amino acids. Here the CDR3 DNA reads TGTGCCAGCAGCCCGGGGAGGGGATCTGGCCAAGAGACCCAGTACTTC. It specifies CASSPGRGSGQETQYF.

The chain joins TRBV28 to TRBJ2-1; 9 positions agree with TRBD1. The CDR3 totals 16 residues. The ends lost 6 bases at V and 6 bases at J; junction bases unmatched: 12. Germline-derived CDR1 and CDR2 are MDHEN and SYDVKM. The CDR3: CASREGGTGKGNEQFF. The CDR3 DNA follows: TGTGCCAGCAGGGAAGGAGGGACAGGGAAAGGCAATGAGCAGTTCTTC.

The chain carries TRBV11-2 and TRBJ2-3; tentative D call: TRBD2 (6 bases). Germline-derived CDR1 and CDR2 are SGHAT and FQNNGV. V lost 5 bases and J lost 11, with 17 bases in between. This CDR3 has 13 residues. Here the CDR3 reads CASSPSGQSLQYF. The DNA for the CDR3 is TGTGCCAGCAGCCCGAGCGGGCAATCCCTGCAGTATTTT.

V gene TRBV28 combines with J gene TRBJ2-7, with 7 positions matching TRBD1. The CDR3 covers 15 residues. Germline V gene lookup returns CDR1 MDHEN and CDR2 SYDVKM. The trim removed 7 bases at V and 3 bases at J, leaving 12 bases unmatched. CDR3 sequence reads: CASTAQDRVSYEQYF. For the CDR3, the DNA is TGTGCCAGCACCGCTCAAGACAGGGTGAGCTACGAGCAGTACTTC.

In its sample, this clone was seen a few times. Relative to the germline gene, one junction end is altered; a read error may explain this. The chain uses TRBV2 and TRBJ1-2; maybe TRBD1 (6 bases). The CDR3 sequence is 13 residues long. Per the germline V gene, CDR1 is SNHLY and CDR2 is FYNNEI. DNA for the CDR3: TGTGCCAGCAGCGAAGACAGGACGGGTGGCTACACCTTC. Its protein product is CASSEDRTGGYTF.

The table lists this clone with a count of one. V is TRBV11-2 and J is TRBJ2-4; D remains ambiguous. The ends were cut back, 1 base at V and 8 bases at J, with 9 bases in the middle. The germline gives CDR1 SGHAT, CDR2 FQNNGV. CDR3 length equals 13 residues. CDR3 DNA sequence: TGTGCCAGCAGCTTAGGCTTTGGGGACATTCAGTACTTC. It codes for CASSLGFGDIQYF.

The CDR3 protein is CSVLTDLYEQYF. DNA for the CDR3: TGCAGCGTTCTTACAGACTTATACGAGCAGTACTTC. The chain uses TRBV29-1 and TRBJ2-7, with no clear D. V gave up 5 bases and J gave up 4 bases, with 12 bases separating them. There are 12 residues in the CDR3. CDR1 and CDR2 from the germline V gene are SQVTM and ANQGSEA.

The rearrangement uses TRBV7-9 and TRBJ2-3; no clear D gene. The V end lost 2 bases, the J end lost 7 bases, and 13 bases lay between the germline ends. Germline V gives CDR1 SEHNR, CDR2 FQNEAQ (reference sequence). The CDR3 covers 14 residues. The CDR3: CASSLRLGTNTQYF. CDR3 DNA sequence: TGTGCCAGCAGCTTAAGGCTTGGAACAAATACGCAGTATTTT.

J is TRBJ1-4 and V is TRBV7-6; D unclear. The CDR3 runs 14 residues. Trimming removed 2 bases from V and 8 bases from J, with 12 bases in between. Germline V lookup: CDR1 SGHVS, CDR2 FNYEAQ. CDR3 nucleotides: TGTGCCAGCAGCTTAAACGTGCGGCAGGAAAAACTGTTTTTT. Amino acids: CASSLNVRQEKLFF.